The subject of this entry is one T cell receptor (beta chain). The antigen is undetermined. The source of the sample is a study of glioma-infiltrating T cells. Amplification of TCR alpha and beta CDR3 regions from RNA used iRepertoire nested multiplex PCR. Tissue mRNA or PBMC total RNA, about 85-400 ng, went into one-step reverse transcription and amplification. From the multiplex PCR reads, TCRdb called clonotypes with MiXCR, one entry per CDR3 protein. This sample carries some 130,000 distinct CDR3 sequences, about 25% of them seen once, and the ten largest clones take 27%. Overall study results and limits: Gliomas, especially low-grade, showed above-expected tissue-blood divergence; non-neoplastic patients showed below.

The CDR3 runs to 15 residues. Germline lookup yields CDR1 MNHEY and CDR2 SMNVEV (reference sequence). V lost 6 bases and J 3 bases, leaving 15 bases between the germline ends. Sequenced sample: glioma tissue, nonneoplastic brain tissue, or PBMCs (not recorded which). This receptor was obtained from a human donor with low-grade glioma or glioblastoma, undergoing nonglioma brain surgery, or in good health (not recorded which). V and J are TRBV27 and TRBJ1-5, with D maybe TRBD1 (6 bases). CDR3 amino acids: CASRREQGYNQPQHF. The CDR3 region has the DNA TGTGCCAGCAGGCGGGAACAGGGTTACAATCAGCCCCAGCATTTT.